Presented here are 19 T cell receptor beta chains from one specimen sequenced in a study of blood T cell repertoires in COVID-19. Some clones are missing from TCRdb's copy, which holds only in-frame ones; the method was immunoSEQ multiplex PCR. The sample has some 90,000 clones, roughly 82% seen once. Sequencing was performed on peripheral blood. These receptors all stem from an older man with active or convalescent COVID-19.

This chain joins TRBV7-2 and TRBJ1-5, with D perhaps matching TRBD1 (5 bases). The CDR3 length is 14 residues. V dropped 5 bases and J dropped 4 bases, with 12 bases sitting between them. Germline CDR1 is SGHTA and CDR2 is FQGNSA. The CDR3 protein is CASSQDSPNQPQHF. The CDR3, as DNA: TGTGCCAGCAGCCAAGACAGCCCTAATCAGCCCCAGCATTTT. Full variable domain (remainder filled in from reference TRBV7-2 and TRBJ1-5): GAGVSQSPSNKVTEKGKDVELRCDPISGHTALYWYRQSLGQGLEFLIYFQGNSAPDKSGLPSDRFSAERTGGSVSTLTIQRTQQEDSAVYLCASSQDSPNQPQHFGDGTRLSIL.

This sequence joins TRBV19 and TRBJ1-1; possible D gene TRBD1, 6 bases. CDR1 is LNHDA and CDR2 is SQIVND in the germline V gene (reference sequence). The CDR3 is 14 residues long. V dropped 8 bases and J dropped 5 bases, with 18 bases sitting between them. The CDR3 reads CASHDRTLGTEAFF. DNA of the CDR3: TGTGCCAGTCATGACAGGACCCTAGGGACTGAAGCTTTCTTT.

V is TRBV5-1 and J is TRBJ1-6; 9 nucleotides match TRBD1. Germline CDR1 is SGHRS and CDR2 is YFSETQ. The CDR3 totals 15 residues. V gave up 0 bases and J gave up 10 bases; unmatched junction bases: 5. This chain's CDR3 is CASSLGDRGRSPLHF. CDR3 coding DNA: TGCGCCAGCAGCTTGGGTGACAGGGGGAGATCACCCCTCCACTTT.

CDR3 loop: CASSLVESIGRGIQYF. CDR3 DNA: TGTGCCAGCAGCTTAGTTGAGTCGATTGGGAGAGGCATTCAGTACTTC. The rearrangement links TRBV7-9 to TRBJ2-4, with TRBD2 as a possible D gene (5 bases). The CDR3 has 16 residues. Per germline, CDR1 SEHNR and CDR2 FQNEAQ (reference sequence). V shed 1 base and J shed 9 bases, with 19 bases lying between them.

Ten or more counts support this clone. This rearrangement joins TRBV2 to TRBJ1-5; possibly TRBD1 for D (6 bases). Germline CDR1 is SNHLY and CDR2 is FYNNEI. This CDR3 has 14 amino acids. Trimming removed 7 bases at V and 3 bases at J, with 13 bases between. The DNA for the CDR3 is TGTGCCAGCAAAGTCACAGGGTCCAATCAGCCCCAGCATTTT. As protein: CASKVTGSNQPQHF.

V is TRBV27 and J is TRBJ2-3; TRBD2 aligns across 13 bases. The CDR3 extends over 14 amino acids. Looked up from germline, CDR1 is MNHEY and CDR2 is SMNVEV (reference sequence). V trimming: 8 bases; J trimming: 7 bases; junction bases outside the gene matches: 6. The CDR3 DNA reads TGTGCCAGCCGGCGGACTAGCGGGGGATATACGCAGTATTTT. As protein: CASRRTSGGYTQYF.

The chain combines TRBV7-9 with TRBJ2-1; TRBD1 aligns across 11 bases. Germline CDR1 reads SEHNR; CDR2 reads FQNEAQ (reference sequence). V gave up 10 bases and J gave up 9 bases; unmatched junction bases: 5. CDR3 length equals 12 residues. CDR3 residues: CANLGQGGEQFF. The CDR3 region has the DNA TGTGCCAACTTGGGACAGGGGGGTGAGCAGTTCTTC.

CDR3 sequence reads: CASSSPTQGAVLTF. In nucleotides, the CDR3 is TGTGCCAGCAGTTCCCCGACACAAGGGGCCGTCCTGACTTTC. This chain connects TRBV6-2 or TRBV6-3 to TRBJ2-6; a weak D match, TRBD1 (5 bases). CDR1 is MNHEY, CDR2 SVGEGT, per germline. Trimming pared 4 bases from V and 12 bases from J, leaving 16 bases between. The CDR3 runs to 14 residues.

The V gene is TRBV2, the J gene TRBJ2-5; 13 bases line up with TRBD2. The germline CDR1 and CDR2 sequences are SNHLY and FYNNEI. V shed 4 bases, J shed 2 bases, and the junction held 4 bases outside the gene matches. There are 16 residues in the CDR3. DNA for the CDR3: TGTGCCAGCAGTGTCGGACTAGCGGGGGCTCAAGAGACCCAGTACTTC. Its translation is CASSVGLAGAQETQYF. The variable domain in full, completed from reference TRBV2 and TRBJ2-5, reads EPEVTQTPSHQVTQMGQEVILRCVPISNHLYFYWYRQILGQKVEFLVSFYNNEISEKSEIFDDQFSVERPDGSNFTLKIRSTKLEDSAMYFCASSVGLAGAQETQYFGPGTRLLVL.

This clone was picked up a small number of times. The gene calls are TRBV15 and TRBJ1-4, with TRBD1 matching 7 bases. The CDR3 spans 16 residues. The germline V gene has CDR1 LNHNV and CDR2 YYDKDF (reference sequence). The J segment lost 8 bases and the V segment lost 0 bases, leaving 9 bases of the junction unmatched. The CDR3 is CATSRDLQGLREKLFF. CDR3 DNA: TGTGCCACCAGCAGAGACCTACAGGGGCTGCGAGAAAAACTGTTTTTT. The variable domain in full, with the rest retrieved from reference TRBV15 and TRBJ1-4, is DAMVIQNPRYQVTQFGKPVTLSCSQTLNHNVMYWYQQKSSQAPKLLFHYYDKDFNNEADTPDNFQSRRPNTSFCFLDIRSPGLGDTAMYLCATSRDLQGLREKLFFGSGTQLSVL.

The chain has TRBV27 and TRBJ2-7; TRBD1 agrees at 7 bases. The CDR3 is 17 amino acids. Trimming cost V 3 bases and J 6 bases; bases outside gene matches: 17. Germline CDR1 MNHEY, CDR2 SMNVEV (reference sequence). CDR3: CASSFKPPGQVISEQYF. The CDR3 nucleotides read TGTGCCAGCAGTTTCAAACCCCCAGGACAGGTTATTAGCGAGCAGTACTTC.

This chain uses TRBV5-1 with TRBJ2-2, with D uncertain. Looked up from germline, CDR1 is SGHRS and CDR2 is YFSETQ. The V gene lost 4 bases and the J gene lost 0 bases, with 7 bases spanning the gap. The CDR3 covers 14 residues. For the CDR3, the DNA is TGCGCCAGCAGCGCCAACACGAACACCGGGGAGCTGTTTTTT. This translates into CASSANTNTGELFF.

Only one count was recorded for this clone. The rearrangement links TRBV19 to TRBJ2-7; 9 bases fit TRBD1. Unmatched junction bases numbered 2, after V lost 1 base and J lost 1 base. The CDR3 runs 15 residues. From germline, CDR1 is LNHDA and CDR2 SQIVND (reference sequence). The CDR3 loop is CASSIVGTGSYEQYF. In nucleotides, the CDR3 is TGTGCCAGTAGTATAGTCGGGACAGGGTCCTACGAGCAGTACTTC.

The V gene is TRBV11-2, the J gene TRBJ2-1; D is ambiguous. The germline V and J ends were trimmed by 3 bases and 0 bases, with 6 bases remaining between them. The germline V gene encodes CDR1 SGHAT and CDR2 FQNNGV. This CDR3 spans 14 amino acids. In DNA form, the CDR3 reads TGTGCCAGCAGCTTCTCGGGCTCCTACAATGAGCAGTTCTTC. Translating it yields CASSFSGSYNEQFF.

On this clone itself: Other DNA sequences within the sample encode an identical CDR3. V usage is TRBV5-1 and J usage is TRBJ1-2, with TRBD1 as a possible D gene (6 bases). The CDR3 is 14 residues long. Trimming took off 4 bases at V and 8 bases at J, with 18 bases between the two ends. CDR1 is SGHRS, CDR2 YFSETQ, per germline. This chain's CDR3 is CASSPEVGGRGYTF. CDR3 DNA: TGCGCCAGCAGCCCGGAGGTGGGGGGGCGGGGCTACACCTTC.

The genes are TRBV21-1 and TRBJ2-7; the table's D call TRBD1 went unverified against the DNA. TRBV21-1 is classified as a pseudogene. The CDR3 totals 17 residues. This chain's CDR3 is CASSKGWEQGSSYEQYF. The CDR3 coding sequence is TGTGCCAGCAGCAAAGGCTGGGAACAGGGCTCTTCCTACGAGCAGTACTTC.

This clone was recorded many times. The rearrangement links TRBV27 to TRBJ2-1, with 8 bases fitting TRBD1. V dropped 4 bases and J dropped 5; count of bases not matched to a gene: 16. This CDR3 has 18 residues. Germline V gives CDR1 MNHEY, CDR2 SMNVEV (reference sequence). CDR3 region: CASSSGAPGQGLNNEQFF. Written as DNA, the CDR3 is TGTGCCAGCAGTTCTGGAGCCCCTGGACAGGGCCTCAACAATGAGCAGTTCTTC.

This clone was observed a handful of times. The chain joins TRBV11-2 to TRBJ1-2, with a tentative D call TRBD1 (5 bases). V shed 2 bases and J shed 3 bases, with 16 bases lying between them. CDR1 is SGHAT and CDR2 is FQNNGV in the germline V gene. This CDR3 spans 16 amino acids. CDR3 nucleotides: TGTGCCAGCAGCTTACCCCGGGGGTCGCGGGACTATGGCTACACCTTC. It yields the protein CASSLPRGSRDYGYTF.

The chain combines TRBV6-6 with TRBJ1-5, with 9 bases aligning to TRBD1. The ends lost 4 bases at V and 4 bases at J; junction bases unmatched: 5. The CDR3 has 15 residues. Germline V gene sequence: CDR1 MNHNY, CDR2 SVGAGI (reference sequence). This CDR3 reads CASSSPGTGNQPQHF. The DNA for the CDR3 is TGTGCCAGCAGTTCCCCCGGGACAGGGAATCAGCCCCAGCATTTT.